Listed below are T cell receptor beta chains from one sample, sequenced in a study of T cell changes during pregnancy in multiple sclerosis. Sequenced by immunoSEQ multiplex PCR; TCRdb stores in-frame clones only, minus some. The sample holds tens of thousands of clones, about 94% seen once. Sequenced here: CD8+ T cells from peripheral blood mononuclear cells, sampled in the second trimester of pregnancy. These receptors all stem from a female donor with multiple sclerosis, enrolled in a pregnancy study. The CDR3 runs from the conserved cysteine through the conserved F or W. The order of the fields is J gene, V gene, clone size, D gene, CDR3 protein, CDR3 DNA. The D gene is left open where the match is weak. Rows give clone size only sometimes, using once, few, many, or a class for an expanded clone.

>TRBJ1-1|TRBV4-1|NA|TRBD1
CASSFRDRGYTEAFF
TGCGCCAGCAGCTTCCGGGACAGGGGGTATACTGAAGCTTTCTTT
>TRBJ1-1|TRBV7-2|NA|TRBD1
CASSFPGQGAYTEAFF
TGTGCCAGCAGCTTCCCGGGACAGGGGGCCTACACTGAAGCTTTCTTT
>TRBJ1-1|TRBV10-3|NA|NA
CAISETAVTEAFF
TGTGCCATCAGTGAGACAGCAGTCACTGAAGCTTTCTTT
>TRBJ2-7|TRBV5-4|NA|TRBD1
CASSGGTGPTYEQYF
TGTGCCAGCAGCGGTGGGACAGGGCCTACCTACGAGCAGTACTTC
>TRBJ2-7|TRBV15|NA|TRBD1
CATSMGQGLEQYF
TGTGCCACCAGCATGGGACAGGGACTCGAGCAGTACTTC
>TRBJ2-3|TRBV4-2|NA|TRBD2
CASSQGLALSTDTQYF
TGTGCCAGCAGCCAGGGACTAGCGCTTAGCACAGATACGCAGTATTTT
>TRBJ1-1|TRBV2|few|TRBD1
CASGPGGTEAFF
TGTGCCAGTGGACCAGGGGGCACTGAAGCTTTCTTT
>TRBJ2-2|TRBV11-1|NA|TRBD1
CASSFVKGALLTGELFF
TGTGCCAGCAGCTTTGTCAAGGGGGCTCTCCTTACCGGGGAGCTGTTTTTT
>TRBJ1-4|TRBV13|once|NA
CASSFGNNEKLFF
TGTGCCAGCAGCTTCGGGAATAATGAAAAACTGTTTTTT
>TRBJ2-3|TRBV4-1|NA|NA
CASSPFGGLGGTDTQYF
TGCGCCAGCAGCCCGTTCGGGGGGCTAGGAGGCACAGATACGCAGTATTTT
>TRBJ2-7|TRBV7-2|NA|TRBD2
CASSFSGTGYEQYF
TGTGCCAGCAGCTTTAGCGGGACCGGCTACGAGCAGTACTTC
>TRBJ1-1|TRBV19|NA|NA
CASSIGGNTEAFF
TGTGCCAGTAGTATCGGGGGGAACACTGAAGCTTTCTTT
>TRBJ2-7|TRBV28|NA|NA
CAGSRPTGTSYEQYF
TGTGCCGGCAGTCGGCCGACAGGGACTTCCTACGAGCAGTACTTC
>TRBJ2-7|TRBV10-3|NA|TRBD2
CAIRARGLAGDLSYEQYF
TGTGCCATCAGGGCTCGGGGACTAGCGGGAGACCTCTCCTACGAGCAGTACTTC
>TRBJ1-5|TRBV7-2|NA|TRBD1
CASSLAPTGVNQPQHF
TGTGCCAGCAGCTTAGCCCCGACAGGGGTGAATCAGCCCCAGCATTTT
>TRBJ2-7|TRBV27|medium-sized|TRBD2
CASSLRAGGNNEQYF
TGTGCCAGCAGTTTACGAGCGGGAGGGAATAACGAGCAGTACTTC
>TRBJ1-2|TRBV19|NA|TRBD1
CASTPTGGASGYTF
TGTGCCAGTACCCCAACAGGGGGCGCGAGTGGCTACACCTTC
>TRBJ2-1|TRBV5-6|NA|NA
CASSLVYNEQFF
TGTGCCAGCAGCTTGGTATACAATGAGCAGTTCTTC
>TRBJ2-7|TRBV5-5|NA|TRBD2
CASSFPGGYEQYF
TGTGCCAGCAGCTTTCCGGGAGGGTACGAGCAGTACTTC
>TRBJ2-2|TRBV30|NA|NA
CAWPTGTGELFF
TGTGCCTGGCCGACAGGCACCGGGGAGCTGTTTTTT
>TRBJ2-3|TRBV7-6|NA|NA
CASSLESGGAKLTDTQYF
TGTGCCAGCAGCTTAGAGTCTGGCGGCGCCAAACTCACAGATACGCAGTATTTT
>TRBJ2-3|TRBV30|NA|NA
CAWSVLGDTQYF
TGTGCCTGGAGTGTACTCGGGGATACGCAGTATTTT
>TRBJ2-7|TRBV6-6|NA|TRBD1
CASSYDGTGAYEQYF
TGTGCCAGCAGTTACGATGGGACAGGAGCCTACGAGCAGTACTTC
>TRBJ1-5|TRBV6-5|few|NA
CASSLEDGDDQPQHF
TGTGCCAGCAGCCTCGAGGACGGGGATGATCAGCCCCAGCATTTT
>TRBJ2-1|TRBV11-2|NA|TRBD1
CASSLTGWINNEQFF
TGTGCCAGCAGCTTGACAGGGTGGATAAACAATGAGCAGTTCTTC
>TRBJ1-4|TRBV28|NA|TRBD1
CASSLLDRVGEKLFF
TGTGCCAGCAGTTTACTGGACAGGGTGGGGGAAAAACTGTTTTTT
>TRBJ2-1|TRBV7-3|NA|TRBD2
CASSLANGRAKFF
TGTGCCAGCAGCTTAGCGAATGGGAGGGCCAAATTCTTC
>TRBJ2-3|TRBV5-1|NA|TRBD2
CASRLAVSTDTQYF
TGCGCCAGCAGACTAGCGGTATCCACAGATACGCAGTATTTT
>TRBJ2-7|TRBV28|NA|NA
CASSLESSASYEQYF
TGTGCCAGCAGTTTGGAGTCCAGTGCCTCCTACGAGCAGTACTTC
>TRBJ2-7|TRBV4-1|NA|NA
CASSQGASRPYSYEQYF
TGCGCCAGCAGCCAAGGGGCTAGCAGACCATACTCCTACGAGCAGTACTTC
>TRBJ2-2|TRBV7-9|once|TRBD1
CASSALQGPHTGELFF
TGTGCCAGCAGCGCACTACAGGGGCCACACACCGGGGAGCTGTTTTTT
>TRBJ1-1|TRBV6-1|once|NA
CASSDLTNLNTEAFF
TGTGCCAGCAGTGACTTGACAAACTTGAACACTGAAGCTTTCTTT
>TRBJ2-3|TRBV27|NA|NA
CASSFRGIFTDTQYF
TGTGCCAGCAGTTTTCGGGGAATTTTCACAGATACGCAGTATTTT
>TRBJ1-3|TRBV29-1|NA|NA
CSVYRSQGIYF
TGCAGCGTTTACAGGTCCCAGGGCATATATTTT
>TRBJ2-5|TRBV11-2|NA|NA
CASSLKWHSSGLGATQYF
TGTGCCAGCAGCTTAAAATGGCACTCCAGCGGGCTAGGGGCGACCCAGTACTTC
>TRBJ2-1|TRBV27|NA|NA
CASKVQGTSYNEQFF
TGTGCCAGCAAGGTCCAGGGAACCTCCTACAATGAGCAGTTCTTC
>TRBJ2-1|TRBV25-1|NA|TRBD2
CASSEGGSGNEQFF
TGTGCCAGCAGTGAGGGCGGGAGTGGCAATGAGCAGTTCTTC
>TRBJ2-1|TRBV19|NA|NA
CASSIQDHYNEQFF
TGTGCCAGTAGTATCCAGGATCACTACAATGAGCAGTTCTTC
>TRBJ2-7|TRBV30|NA|TRBD1
CARSGDRDEQYF
TGTGCCCGGAGCGGGGACAGGGACGAGCAGTACTTC
>TRBJ2-7|TRBV5-6|NA|NA
CASSPPPQDMVYEQYF
TGTGCCAGCAGCCCTCCCCCCCAGGACATGGTCTACGAGCAGTACTTC
>TRBJ1-4|TRBV19|NA|NA
CASSFQGGNEKLFF
TGTGCCAGTAGTTTCCAGGGTGGAAATGAAAAACTGTTTTTT
>TRBJ2-7|TRBV5-6|NA|NA
CASSFRGIQFYEQYF
TGTGCCAGCAGCTTTAGGGGAATACAATTCTACGAGCAGTACTTC
>TRBJ1-1|TRBV6-6|once|NA
CASILTQAMNTEAFF
TGTGCCAGCATCCTTACACAGGCCATGAACACTGAAGCTTTCTTT